What follows describes a single TCR beta chain. The antigen is not known. Using immunoSEQ multiplex PCR, the repertoire was profiled, and TCRdb retains in-frame clones only, with some absent. The sample gives over 150,000 clones, 92% of which show up once; around 4.5% is in the top ten. From germline, CDR1 is LNHDA and CDR2 SQIVND (reference sequence). The CDR3 has 14 amino acids. V shed 6 bases, J shed 2 bases, and the junction held 6 bases outside the gene matches. This record belongs to a study of T cell responses to AZD1222 COVID-19 vaccine. General study findings and limits: Baseline serostatus was positive in only five to seven AZD1222 recipients. CD4 TCRs associated with vaccination spanned spike, dominating at 160-218 and 743-854.

This chain links TRBV19 with TRBJ2-5; 7 bases are shared with TRBD2. Specimen: peripheral blood, collected on day 0 of MenACWY control vaccination. The clonotype originates from an adult in good health. CDR3 nucleotide sequence: TGTGCCAGTAGCTCTGGGGGGGTTCAAGAGACCCAGTACTTC. Amino acids: CASSSGGVQETQYF.